This T cell receptor (beta chain) is from a study of T cell responses to AZD1222 COVID-19 vaccine (dated by TCRdb to about 2021). Context from the whole study: TCR sequencing was performed for about 250 trial participants, of whom about 210 were given two doses of AZD1222 and approximately 26 were given two doses of MenACWY control vaccine. Trial participants were enrolled into age subgroups of 18-55, 56-69 and 70-plus years, which contained 148, 28 and 57 TCR-sequenced participants, respectively.

Its CDR3 holds 11 amino acids, cysteine through phenylalanine. Only CDR3 DNA remains: 33 bases, in frame from the first base. For CDR1 and CDR2, the germline V gene lists ENHRY and SYGVKD. The germline ends are 8 bases apart after V is trimmed by 7 bases and J by 5 bases. The time point label for this specimen denotes: about 28 days (+/-7) after the second vaccine dose. AZD1222 recipients whose second dose came at about 4 weeks and those whose second dose came at about 12 weeks were combined into one group, since spike-specific TCR depth and breadth did not differ between the two schedules. The vaccinee samples were drawn from two UK trials, COV001 and COV002, one of which was a single-blind randomized controlled phase 2/3 trial testing AZD1222 (ChAdOx1 nCoV-19) in healthy adults. Trial participant PBMC samples were collected at day 0 and day 28 after the second dose for TCRbeta chain sequencing.

The CDR3 regions of human TCRbeta chains were subjected to immunosequencing. The original methods were these. TCRs in the repertoires were compared against a reference library of SARS-CoV-2-specific TCRs that had been generated with the MIRA antigen-specificity platform. Breadth was defined as the fraction of unique TCRs that were SARS-CoV-2-associated, and depth was defined as the fraction of total T cells that were SARS-CoV-2-associated. Each spike-specific TCR was assigned to its reactive spike region and to a CD4 or CD8 class using the MIRA data. Log10-transformed breadth and depth values were compared by one-way ANOVA with Sidak's multiple comparisons tests. TCRdb holds this immuneACCESS table with in-frame rearrangements only. Some clones are missing; in checked studies, unresolved V genes explain under half, and the rest has no known cause. V and J calls and clone size are as listed in that table; D and trimming were resolved from the DNA. Counted in this sample were approximately 170,000 clones; roughly nine tenths of them appeared once. 1% to 1.4% of the sample comes from the top ten.

As concerns this clone: Its cognate antigen has yet to be identified. It has no much larger one-base neighbor in the sample; base qualities were not kept.

What the study reported, not specific to this receptor: Participants were mostly white British, with more females than males. The authors suggested clonal diversity may have been underestimated. The whole spike protein was spanned by vaccine-associated CD4 TCRs, and dominant responses were seen in regions 160-218 and 743-854. After two AZD1222 doses, both the breadth and the depth of spike-specific TCRs were significantly higher than at day 0 and than in MenACWY recipients. Conclusions about previously exposed vaccinees are limited, since just 5 to 7 AZD1222 recipients were seropositive for SARS-CoV-2 at baseline. In the small 56-69-year group, the increase in depth fell short of significance, most likely because of low power. Nearly half of unique spike-specific TCRs reportedly recognized epitopes outside regions mutated in the B.1.351 and B.1.1.7 variants. Because no day 14 peak-response samples were available, the repertoires could be characterized only after the peak T cell response.

This TCR was recovered from an adult who received the AZD1222 COVID-19 vaccine. This specimen consisted of peripheral blood, obtained 28 days after the second AZD1222 dose. The chain joins TRBV10-3 to TRBJ1-1, with no confident D gene call. CDR3 sequence: CAITAGTEAFF. The nucleotide sequence reads TGTGCCATCACCGCGGGGACTGAAGCTTTCTTT.